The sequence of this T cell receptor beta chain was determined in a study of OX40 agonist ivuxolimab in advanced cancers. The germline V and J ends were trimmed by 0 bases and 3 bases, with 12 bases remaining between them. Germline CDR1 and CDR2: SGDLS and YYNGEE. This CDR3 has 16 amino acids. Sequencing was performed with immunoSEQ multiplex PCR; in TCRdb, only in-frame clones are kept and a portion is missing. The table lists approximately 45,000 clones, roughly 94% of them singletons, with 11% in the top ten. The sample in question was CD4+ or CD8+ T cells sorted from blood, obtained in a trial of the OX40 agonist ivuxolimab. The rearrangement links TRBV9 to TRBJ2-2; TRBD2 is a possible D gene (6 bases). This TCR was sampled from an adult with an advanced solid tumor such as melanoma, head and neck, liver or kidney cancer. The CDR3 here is CASSVEGGPYTGELFF. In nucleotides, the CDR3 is TGTGCCAGCAGCGTAGAGGGAGGCCCATACACCGGGGAGCTGTTTTTT. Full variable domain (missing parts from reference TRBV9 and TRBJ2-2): DSGVTQTPKHLITATGQRVTLRCSPRSGDLSVYWYQQSLDQGLQFLIQYYNGEERAKGNILERFSAQQFPDLHSELNLSSLELGDSALYFCASSVEGGPYTGELFFGEGSRLTVL.